Described below is a single T cell receptor (beta chain) sequence and its context. No antigen is known for it. These data are taken from a study of graft-versus-host responses after intestinal transplantation. Study background: Recipients received multivisceral, liver-intestinal, or isolated intestinal transplants.

Repertoires were generated with immunoSEQ multiplex PCR, while TCRdb's copy carries only in-frame clones and drops some. The profile shows over 75,000 clones, around nine tenths of them singletons. Overall study findings and caveats: Recipient marrow contained GvH clones, some of which appeared first in ileum or blood. Allografts of one patient group, those with graft-donor T cell macrochimerism, had high graft-versus-host to host-versus-graft clonal ratios.

The germline gives CDR1 ENHRY, CDR2 SYGVKD. The V end lost 11 bases, the J end lost 4 bases, and 19 bases lay between the germline ends. The CDR3 contains 14 residues. The chain uses TRBV10-3 and TRBJ2-3, with D possibly being TRBD1 (5 bases). The source of this sequence is a human donor who was the organ donor for an intestinal transplant. Specimen: unstimulated CD8+ T cells sorted from spleen or lymph node cells, collected before transplant. CDR3 loop: CASRVGPFADTQYF. In DNA, the CDR3 is TGTGCCTCCCGGGTGGGGCCCTTTGCAGATACGCAGTATTTT.